The subject of this entry is one TCR beta chain. Its specificity is not known. Clones were read by immunoSEQ multiplex PCR, and TCRdb kept only the in-frame ones, dropping some. The sample includes tens of thousands of clones, about 86% of them seen just once. The sample belongs to a study of OX40 agonist ivuxolimab in advanced cancers. Turning to the study itself: Melanoma, hepatocellular carcinoma, head and neck or renal cell cancer occurred in dose-escalation patients.

With 0 bases removed from V and 0 bases from J, the gap between germline ends came to 9 bases. The length of the CDR3 is 15 residues. Germline-derived CDR1 and CDR2 are SGHNT and YYREEE (reference sequence). Study-level results: The study found that CD8+ T cells averaged more expanded clones than CD4+.

The chain is built from TRBV5-4 and TRBJ2-5; D perhaps matches TRBD2 (6 bases). Sample: CD4+ or CD8+ T cells sorted from blood, taken in a trial of the OX40 agonist ivuxolimab. The origin of this receptor is an adult with an advanced solid tumor such as melanoma, head and neck, liver or kidney cancer. The CDR3 coding sequence is TGTGCCAGCAGCTTGGAACTAGCCAACCAAGAGACCCAGTACTTC. Translation: CASSLELANQETQYF.